This T cell receptor beta chain appears in the sequencing data of a study of beta chain features in type 1 diabetes. Trimming pared 8 bases from V and 5 bases from J, leaving 12 bases between. CDR3 length equals 12 residues. Germline V gene sequence: CDR1 SGHTA, CDR2 FQGNSA. Expressed TCRB transcripts got sequenced, as all isolated RNA was reverse transcribed. Sequencing was performed with immunoSEQ multiplex PCR; in TCRdb, only in-frame clones are kept and a portion is missing. The sample includes 400,000 or so clones, 8.5% to 10% of them seen just once. Whole-study findings and limits: Cells with high TCR expression could be over-represented when cDNA is sequenced. Moderate but significant shortening of TCRB CDR3s was recorded in all four CD4+ subsets from Type 1 diabetes patients. The study notes PCR might favor shorter templates equally in patients and controls.

A word on this clone: As yet, its antigen is unknown.

Purity exceeded 98% in all sorted populations. The clonotype was recovered from a man aged 25 to 40 with type 1 diabetes. Sample: central memory CD4+ T cells from blood. This chain links TRBV7-2 with TRBJ2-5, with D possibly called TRBD1 or TRBD2 (5 bases each). Here the CDR3 reads CASDSSGETQYF. CDR3 nucleotides: TGTGCCAGCGACAGTTCGGGGGAGACCCAGTACTTC. Full variable domain (remainder filled in from reference TRBV7-2 and TRBJ2-5): GAGVSQSPSNKVTEKGKDVELRCDPISGHTALYWYRQSLGQGLEFLIYFQGNSAPDKSGLPSDRFSAERTGGSVSTLTIQRTQQEDSAVYLCASDSSGETQYFGPGTRLLVL.